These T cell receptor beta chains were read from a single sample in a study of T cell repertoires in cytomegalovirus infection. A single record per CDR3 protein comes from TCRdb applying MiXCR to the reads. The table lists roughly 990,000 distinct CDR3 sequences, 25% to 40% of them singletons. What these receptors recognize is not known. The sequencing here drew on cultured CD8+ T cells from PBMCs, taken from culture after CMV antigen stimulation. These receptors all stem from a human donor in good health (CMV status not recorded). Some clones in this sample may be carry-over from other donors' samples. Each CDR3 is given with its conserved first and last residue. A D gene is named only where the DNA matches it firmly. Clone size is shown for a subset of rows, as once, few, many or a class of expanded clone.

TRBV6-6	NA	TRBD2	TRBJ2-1	TGTGCCAGCAGTTACTTGCGGGGGGTCCCCTACAATGAGCAGTTCTTC	CASSYLRGVPYNEQFF
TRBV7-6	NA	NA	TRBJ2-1	TGTGCCAGCAGCTTAGTAAGCCACTACAATGAGCAGTTCTTC	CASSLVSHYNEQFF
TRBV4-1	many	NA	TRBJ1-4	TGCGCCAGCAGCCAAGGGAGGACAGTAACTAATGAAAAACTGTTTTTT	CASSQGRTVTNEKLFF
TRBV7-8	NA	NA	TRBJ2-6	TGTGCCAGCAGCTCCGGCCCCGAGACCAGGGGAAGGGGCTCTGGGGCCAACGTCCTGACTTTC	CASSSGPETRGRGSGANVLTF
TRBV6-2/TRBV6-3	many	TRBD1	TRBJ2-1	TGTGCCAGCAGCAGGGGACAGGGAGGCTACAATGAGCAGTTCTTC	CASSRGQGGYNEQFF
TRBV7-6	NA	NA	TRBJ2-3	TGTGCCAGCAGCCAAAGGGTTGGGGTCTCTAGCACAGATACGCAGTATTTT	CASSQRVGVSSTDTQYF
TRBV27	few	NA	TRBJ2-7	TGTGCCAGCAGTTTATCTAGACCGGACGTGAGGTACTTC	CASSLSRPDVRYF
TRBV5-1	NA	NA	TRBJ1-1	TGCGCCAGCAGCTTGGGGACGACAGTGAACACTGAAGCTTTCTTT	CASSLGTTVNTEAFF
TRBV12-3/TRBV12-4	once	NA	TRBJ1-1	TGTGCCAGCCATTTAACGGCCAACACTGAAGCTTTCTTT	CASHLTANTEAFF
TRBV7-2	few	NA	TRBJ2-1	NA	CASSSSLTSGRDPQRF
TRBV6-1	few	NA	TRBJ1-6	TGTGCCAGCAGTTCCCCGATCCGGGGTGACAATTCACCCCTCCACTTT	CASSSPIRGDNSPLHF
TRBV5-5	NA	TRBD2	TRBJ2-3	TGTGCCAGCAGCTTTCGGACTAGCGCAATCACAGATACGCAGTATTTT	CASSFRTSAITDTQYF
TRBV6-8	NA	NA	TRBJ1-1	TGTGCCAGCAGTTACACCGGACCAGGTTGGAACACTGAAGCTTTCTTT	CASSYTGPGWNTEAFF
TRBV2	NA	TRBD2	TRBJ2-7	TGTGCCAGCATGATGAAGGGGACTAGCGGGGCCTCCTACGAGCAGTACTTC	CASMMKGTSGASYEQYF
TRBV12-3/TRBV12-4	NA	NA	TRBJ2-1	TGTGCCAGCAGTTTAGCCGGGTCAAGCGATGAGCAGTTCTTC	CASSLAGSSDEQFF
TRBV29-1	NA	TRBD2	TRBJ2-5	TGCAGCGTCCCACGACTAGCGGGGGATGATGTTAGGTCCCAGTACTTC	CSVPRLAGDDVRSQYF
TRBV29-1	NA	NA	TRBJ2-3	TGCAGCGTGGCCCTAACGGGGGCGAGCACAGATACGCAGTATTTT	CSVALTGASTDTQYF